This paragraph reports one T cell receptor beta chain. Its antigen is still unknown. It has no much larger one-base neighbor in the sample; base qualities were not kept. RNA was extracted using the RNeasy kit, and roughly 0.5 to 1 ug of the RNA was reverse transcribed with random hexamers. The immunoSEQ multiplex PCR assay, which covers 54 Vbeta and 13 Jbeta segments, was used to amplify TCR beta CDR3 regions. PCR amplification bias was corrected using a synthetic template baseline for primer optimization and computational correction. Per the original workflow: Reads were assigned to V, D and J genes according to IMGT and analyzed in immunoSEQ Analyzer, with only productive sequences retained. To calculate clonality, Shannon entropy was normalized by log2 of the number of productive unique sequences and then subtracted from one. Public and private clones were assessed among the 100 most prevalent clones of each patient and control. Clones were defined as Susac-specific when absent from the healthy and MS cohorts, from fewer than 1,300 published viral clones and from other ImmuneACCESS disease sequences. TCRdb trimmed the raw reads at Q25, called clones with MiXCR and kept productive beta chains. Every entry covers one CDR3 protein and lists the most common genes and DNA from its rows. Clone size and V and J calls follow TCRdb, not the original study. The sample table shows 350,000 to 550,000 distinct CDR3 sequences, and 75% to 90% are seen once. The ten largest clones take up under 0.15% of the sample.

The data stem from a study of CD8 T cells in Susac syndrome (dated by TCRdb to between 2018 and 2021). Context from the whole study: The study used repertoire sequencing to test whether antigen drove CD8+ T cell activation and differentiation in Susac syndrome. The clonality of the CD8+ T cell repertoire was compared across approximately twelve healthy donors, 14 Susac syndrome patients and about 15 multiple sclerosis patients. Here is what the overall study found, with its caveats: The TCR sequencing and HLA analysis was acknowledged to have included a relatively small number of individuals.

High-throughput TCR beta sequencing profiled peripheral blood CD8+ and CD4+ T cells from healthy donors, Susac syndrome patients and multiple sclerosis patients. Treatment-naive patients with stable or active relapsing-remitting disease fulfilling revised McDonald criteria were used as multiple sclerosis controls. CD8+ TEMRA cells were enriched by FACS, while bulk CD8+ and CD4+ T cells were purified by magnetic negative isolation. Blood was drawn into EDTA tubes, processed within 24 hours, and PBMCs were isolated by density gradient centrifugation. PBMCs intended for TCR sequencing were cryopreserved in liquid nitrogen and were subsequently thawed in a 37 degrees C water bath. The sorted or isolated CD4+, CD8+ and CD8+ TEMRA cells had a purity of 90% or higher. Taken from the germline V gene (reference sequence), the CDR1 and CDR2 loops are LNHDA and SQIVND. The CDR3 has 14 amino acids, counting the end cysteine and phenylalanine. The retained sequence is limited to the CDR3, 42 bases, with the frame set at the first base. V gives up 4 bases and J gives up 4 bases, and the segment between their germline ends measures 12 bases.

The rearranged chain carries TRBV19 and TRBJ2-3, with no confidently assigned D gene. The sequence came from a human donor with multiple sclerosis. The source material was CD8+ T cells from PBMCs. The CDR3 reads CASSTNPPPDTQYF. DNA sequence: TGTGCCAGTAGTACGAATCCCCCCCCAGATACGCAGTATTTT.